Listed below are T cell receptor beta chains from one sample, sequenced in a study of blood T cell repertoires in COVID-19. The data were produced by immunoSEQ multiplex PCR, yet TCRdb's version contains in-frame clones alone and is incomplete. Of around 130,000 clones in the sample, around 83% were seen once. The sequenced sample consisted of peripheral blood. Source of these receptors: a middle-aged man with active or convalescent COVID-19. The CDR3 runs from the conserved cysteine through the conserved F or W. A D gene is named only where the DNA matches it firmly. Clone sizes are given selectively: once, few, many, or a class where the clone is expanded.

d_call | j_call | clone_size | v_call | cdr3_aa | cdr3_nt
TRBD1 | TRBJ2-3 | NA | TRBV19 | CASSRPGRGTDTQYF | TGTGCCAGTAGCCGCCCGGGCAGGGGGACAGATACGCAGTATTTT
NA | TRBJ2-3 | NA | TRBV9 | CASSSTDTQYF | TGTGCCAGCTCCTCCACAGATACGCAGTATTTT
NA | TRBJ2-1 | NA | TRBV4-1 | CASSHPGTLYNEQFF | TGCGCCAGCAGCCACCCGGGGACTCTTTACAATGAGCAGTTCTTC
NA | TRBJ2-1 | NA | TRBV2 | CARGTFRYNEQFF | TGTGCCAGGGGGACTTTCCGATACAATGAGCAGTTCTTC
NA | TRBJ2-7 | NA | TRBV20-1 | CSAHQGFEQYF | TGCAGTGCCCATCAGGGCTTCGAGCAGTACTTC
NA | TRBJ2-3 | NA | TRBV19 | CASSLVRDTQYF | TGTGCCAGTAGTTTGGTGAGAGATACGCAGTATTTT
NA | TRBJ2-4 | NA | TRBV6-1 | CASSEGTLAKNIQYF | TGTGCCAGCAGTGAAGGGACACTAGCCAAAAACATTCAGTACTTC
TRBD1 | TRBJ2-2 | NA | TRBV24-1 | CASTMTGSTGELFF | TGTGCCAGCACGATGACAGGGAGCACCGGGGAGCTGTTTTTT
NA | TRBJ1-1 | NA | TRBV9 | CASSPTPNTEAFF | TGTGCCAGCAGCCCAACACCGAACACTGAAGCTTTCTTT
NA | TRBJ2-1 | once | TRBV27 | CASSPSYRDGRFF | TGTGCCAGCAGTCCGTCCTACAGGGATGGCCGGTTCTTC
NA | TRBJ2-7 | few | TRBV7-9 | CASSLQNEQYF | TGTGCCAGCAGCTTACAGAACGAGCAGTACTTC
NA | TRBJ2-4 | NA | TRBV18 | CASSPPVAITAKNIQYF | TGTGCCAGCTCACCACCAGTGGCCATCACAGCCAAAAACATTCAGTACTTC
NA | TRBJ2-5 | NA | TRBV5-1 | CASSLPLQETQYF | TGCGCCAGCAGCCTACCCCTTCAAGAGACCCAGTACTTC
TRBD1 | TRBJ1-1 | NA | TRBV27 | CASSLGTVKTTEAFF | TGTGCCAGCAGTTTAGGGACAGTTAAGACCACTGAAGCTTTCTTT
NA | TRBJ2-1 | NA | TRBV5-1 | CASSLEVNNEQFF | TGCGCCAGCAGCTTAGAGGTAAACAATGAGCAGTTCTTC
NA | TRBJ2-3 | NA | TRBV12-3/TRBV12-4 | CASSSSTDTQYF | TGTGCCAGCAGTTCTAGCACAGATACGCAGTATTTT
TRBD1 | TRBJ1-6 | NA | TRBV5-1 | CASSWLTGSGNSPLHF | TGCGCCAGCAGCTGGCTGACAGGGTCGGGAAATTCACCCCTCCACTTT
TRBD1 | TRBJ1-2 | NA | TRBV7-2 | CASSSQGGIYGYTF | TGTGCCAGCAGCTCACAGGGGGGAATCTATGGCTACACCTTC
TRBD1 | TRBJ1-4 | NA | TRBV19 | CASSRGLEKLFF | TGTGCCAGTAGCAGGGGGCTTGAAAAACTGTTTTTT
TRBD1 | TRBJ1-5 | few | TRBV19 | CASSIDLTGGDQPQHF | TGTGCCAGTAGTATAGATCTAACAGGGGGCGACCAGCCCCAGCATTTT
TRBD1 | TRBJ1-1 | NA | TRBV19 | CASSVKDRGLTEAFF | TGTGCCAGTAGTGTTAAGGACAGGGGGCTGACTGAAGCTTTCTTT
TRBD2 | TRBJ2-3 | NA | TRBV5-4 | CASSTPGLATIPF | TGTGCCAGCAGCACCCCGGGACTAGCGACTATACCTTTT
TRBD1 | TRBJ2-7 | NA | TRBV5-1 | CASSQPDRGSSYEQYF | TGCGCCAGCAGCCAGCCCGACAGGGGGAGCTCCTACGAGCAGTACTTC
NA | TRBJ1-3 | NA | TRBV25-1 | CASSSHGGRMYSGNTIYF | TGTGCCAGCAGTTCCCACGGAGGGAGGATGTACTCTGGAAACACCATATATTTT
NA | TRBJ1-6 | NA | TRBV7-2 | CASSQNRDSPLHF | TGTGCCAGCAGCCAAAACAGGGATTCACCCCTCCACTTT
NA | TRBJ1-4 | NA | TRBV11-1 | CASSTGYEKLFF | TGTGCCAGCAGCACCGGGTATGAAAAACTGTTTTTT
TRBD1 | TRBJ1-3 | NA | TRBV10-3 | CAISAPQGAGNTIYF | TGTGCCATCAGTGCTCCACAGGGGGCTGGAAACACCATATATTTT
TRBD1 | TRBJ2-3 | NA | TRBV7-9 | CASSTEGGSTDTQYF | TGTGCCAGCAGCACTGAAGGGGGCAGCACAGATACGCAGTATTTT
NA | TRBJ1-2 | few | TRBV19 | CASRQQGNYGYTF | TGTGCCAGTAGGCAACAGGGAAACTATGGCTACACCTTC
TRBD1 | TRBJ2-2 | NA | TRBV5-1 | CASSNRDRDPGELFF | TGCGCCAGCAGTAACCGGGACAGGGACCCCGGGGAGCTGTTTTTT
TRBD1 | TRBJ1-4 | once | TRBV6-5 | CASRRDRSEKLFF | TGTGCCAGCAGAAGGGACAGGAGTGAAAAACTGTTTTTT
NA | TRBJ1-3 | NA | TRBV7-9 | CASSRTTGSGNTIYF | TGTGCCAGCAGCCGTACCACAGGGTCCGGAAACACCATATATTTT
NA | TRBJ1-1 | NA | TRBV9 | CASSASVSTEAFF | TGTGCCAGCAGCGCCTCGGTGAGCACTGAAGCTTTCTTT
TRBD2 | TRBJ2-3 | NA | TRBV2 | CASTDLGLAGDTQYF | TGTGCCAGCACGGACTTAGGGCTAGCGGGAGATACGCAGTATTTT
NA | TRBJ2-5 | once | TRBV7-8 | CASSLRQETQYF | TGTGCCAGCAGCTTGCGGCAAGAGACCCAGTACTTC
NA | TRBJ2-7 | NA | TRBV2 | CASRGALSSYEQYF | TGTGCCAGCAGGGGGGCCCTAAGCTCCTACGAGCAGTACTTC
TRBD2 | TRBJ2-1 | NA | TRBV19 | CASSRTSGGYNEQFF | TGTGCCAGTAGCAGGACTAGCGGGGGTTACAATGAGCAGTTCTTC
TRBD2 | TRBJ2-1 | NA | TRBV5-1 | CASSFRTSGVNEQFF | TGCGCCAGCAGCTTTCGGACTAGCGGGGTCAATGAGCAGTTCTTC
TRBD1 | TRBJ1-1 | NA | TRBV19 | CASSPGQGGTEAFF | TGTGCCAGTAGTCCCGGACAGGGAGGCACTGAAGCTTTCTTT
NA | TRBJ2-1 | NA | TRBV24-1 | CATSDSDGAYNEQFF | TGTGCCACCAGTGATAGTGACGGGGCCTACAATGAGCAGTTCTTC
TRBD1 | TRBJ1-1 | NA | TRBV14 | CASSLLGQGNTEAFF | TGTGCCAGCAGCCTCTTAGGACAGGGGAACACTGAAGCTTTCTTT
TRBD1 | TRBJ2-2 | NA | TRBV2 | CASSEAQGALTGELFF | TGTGCCAGCAGTGAAGCACAGGGGGCATTAACCGGGGAGCTGTTTTTT
NA | TRBJ1-1 | NA | TRBV19 | CASQVGASNTEAFF | TGTGCCAGCCAAGTGGGGGCGTCTAACACTGAAGCTTTCTTT
NA | TRBJ2-2 | NA | TRBV7-2 | CASSLTGILTGELFF | TGTGCCAGCAGCTTGACAGGCATTCTCACCGGGGAGCTGTTTTTT
TRBD2 | TRBJ2-1 | once | TRBV27 | CASSLGLAGATEQFF | TGTGCCAGCAGTTTGGGACTAGCGGGGGCTACTGAGCAGTTCTTC
TRBD1 | TRBJ1-6 | NA | TRBV19 | CASRGGTSSYNSPLHF | TGTGCCAGCCGAGGGGGCACAAGCTCCTATAATTCACCCCTCCACTTT
TRBD1 | TRBJ2-2 | NA | TRBV25-1 | CASTARDSYTGELFF | TGTGCCAGCACGGCTCGGGACAGCTACACCGGGGAGCTGTTTTTT
NA | TRBJ1-2 | NA | TRBV12-3/TRBV12-4 | CASSSEIYGYTF | TGTGCCAGCAGCTCCGAGATCTATGGCTACACCTTC